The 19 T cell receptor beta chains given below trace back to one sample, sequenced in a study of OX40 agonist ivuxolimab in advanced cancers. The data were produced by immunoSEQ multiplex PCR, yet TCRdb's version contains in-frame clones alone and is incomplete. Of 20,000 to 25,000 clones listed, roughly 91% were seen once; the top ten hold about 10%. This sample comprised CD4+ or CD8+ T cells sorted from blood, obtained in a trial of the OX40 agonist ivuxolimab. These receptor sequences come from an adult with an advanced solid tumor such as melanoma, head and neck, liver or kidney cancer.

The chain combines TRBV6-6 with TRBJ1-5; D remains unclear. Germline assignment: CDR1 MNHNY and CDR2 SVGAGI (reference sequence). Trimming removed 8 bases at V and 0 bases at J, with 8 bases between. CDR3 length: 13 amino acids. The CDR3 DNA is TGTGCCAGCGAGGAGCATAGCAATCAGCCCCAGCATTTT. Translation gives CASEEHSNQPQHF.

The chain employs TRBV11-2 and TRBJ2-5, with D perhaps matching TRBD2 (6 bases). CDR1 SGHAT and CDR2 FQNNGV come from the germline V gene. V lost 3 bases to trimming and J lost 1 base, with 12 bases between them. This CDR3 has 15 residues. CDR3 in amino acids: CASSFSGSLQETQYF. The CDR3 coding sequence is TGTGCCAGCAGCTTCTCCGGGAGCCTCCAAGAGACCCAGTACTTC. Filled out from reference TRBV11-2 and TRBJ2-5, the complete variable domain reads EAGVAQSPRYKIIEKRQSVAFWCNPISGHATLYWYQQILGQGPKLLIQFQNNGVVDDSQLPKDRFSAERLKGVDSTLKIQPAKLEDSAVYLCASSFSGSLQETQYFGPGTRLLVL.

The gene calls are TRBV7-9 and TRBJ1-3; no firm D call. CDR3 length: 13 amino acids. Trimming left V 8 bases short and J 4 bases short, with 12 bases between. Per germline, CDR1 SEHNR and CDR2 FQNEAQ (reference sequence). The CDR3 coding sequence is TGTGCCAGCGAGAGGGAACGCGGAAACACCATATATTTT. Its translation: CASERERGNTIYF.

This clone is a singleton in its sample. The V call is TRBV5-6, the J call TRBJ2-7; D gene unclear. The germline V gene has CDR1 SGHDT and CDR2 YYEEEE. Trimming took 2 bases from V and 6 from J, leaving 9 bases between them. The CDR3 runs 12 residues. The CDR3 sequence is CASSLGFSEQYF. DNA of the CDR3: TGTGCCAGCAGCTTAGGCTTCAGCGAGCAGTACTTC.

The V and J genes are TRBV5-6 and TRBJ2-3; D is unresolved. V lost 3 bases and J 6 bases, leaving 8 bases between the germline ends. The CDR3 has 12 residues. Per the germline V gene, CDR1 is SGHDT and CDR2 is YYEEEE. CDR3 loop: CASSSPWDTQYF. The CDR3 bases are TGTGCCAGCAGCTCCCCCTGGGATACGCAGTATTTT.

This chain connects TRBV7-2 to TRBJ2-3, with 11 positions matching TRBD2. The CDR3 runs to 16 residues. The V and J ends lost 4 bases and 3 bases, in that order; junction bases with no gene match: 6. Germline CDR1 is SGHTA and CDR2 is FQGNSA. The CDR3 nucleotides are TGTGCCAGCAGCTCACTAGCGGGGGATGGGACAGATACGCAGTATTTT. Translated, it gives CASSSLAGDGTDTQYF.

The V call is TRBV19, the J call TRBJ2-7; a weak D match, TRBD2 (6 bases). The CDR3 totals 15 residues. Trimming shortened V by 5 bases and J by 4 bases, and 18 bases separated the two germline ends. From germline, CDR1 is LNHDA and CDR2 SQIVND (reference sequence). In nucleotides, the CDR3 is TGTGCCAGTAGTTCCCTCGAGGGACTCAGGTACGAGCAGTACTTC. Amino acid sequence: CASSSLEGLRYEQYF.

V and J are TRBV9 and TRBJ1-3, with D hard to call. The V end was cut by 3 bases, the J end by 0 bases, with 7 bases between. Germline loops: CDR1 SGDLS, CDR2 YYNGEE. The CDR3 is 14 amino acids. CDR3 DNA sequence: TGTGCCAGCAGCGAGGGAGGCTCTGGAAACACCATATATTTT. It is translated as CASSEGGSGNTIYF.

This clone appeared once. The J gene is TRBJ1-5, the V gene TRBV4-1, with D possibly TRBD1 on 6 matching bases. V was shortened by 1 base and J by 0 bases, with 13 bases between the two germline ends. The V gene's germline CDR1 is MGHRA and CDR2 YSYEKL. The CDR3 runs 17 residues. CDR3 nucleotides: TGCGCCAGCAGCCAAGGAGCCGGACAGCTTAGCAATCAGCCCCAGCATTTT. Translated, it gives CASSQGAGQLSNQPQHF.

The CDR3: CSVAGLLAASTDTQYF. The CDR3 nucleotides read TGCAGCGTTGCGGGCCTACTAGCGGCTAGCACAGATACGCAGTATTTT. The chain carries TRBV29-1 and TRBJ2-3, with 8 bases matching TRBD2. Germline V gene lookup returns CDR1 SQVTM and CDR2 ANQGSEA. The CDR3 extends over 16 amino acids. J lost 0 bases, V lost 4 bases, and 9 bases had no gene match.

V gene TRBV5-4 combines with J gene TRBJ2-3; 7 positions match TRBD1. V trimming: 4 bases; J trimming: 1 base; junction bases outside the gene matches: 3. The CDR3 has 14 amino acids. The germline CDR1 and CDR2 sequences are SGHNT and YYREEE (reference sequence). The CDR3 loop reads CASSAQGGTDTQYF. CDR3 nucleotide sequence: TGTGCCAGCAGCGCCCAGGGGGGCACAGATACGCAGTATTTT.

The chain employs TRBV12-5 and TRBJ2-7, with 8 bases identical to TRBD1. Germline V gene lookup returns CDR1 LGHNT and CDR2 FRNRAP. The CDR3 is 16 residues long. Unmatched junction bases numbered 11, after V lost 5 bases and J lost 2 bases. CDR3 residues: CASGRPRGLRPYEQYF. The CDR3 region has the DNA TGTGCTAGTGGTCGACCCAGGGGGCTAAGGCCCTACGAGCAGTACTTC.

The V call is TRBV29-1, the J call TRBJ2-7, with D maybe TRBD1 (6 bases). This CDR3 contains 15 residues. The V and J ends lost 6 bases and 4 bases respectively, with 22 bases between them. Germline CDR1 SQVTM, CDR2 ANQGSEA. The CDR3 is CSVRTAGAFSYEQYF. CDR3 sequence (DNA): TGCAGCGTCCGGACGGCAGGGGCTTTTTCGTACGAGCAGTACTTC.

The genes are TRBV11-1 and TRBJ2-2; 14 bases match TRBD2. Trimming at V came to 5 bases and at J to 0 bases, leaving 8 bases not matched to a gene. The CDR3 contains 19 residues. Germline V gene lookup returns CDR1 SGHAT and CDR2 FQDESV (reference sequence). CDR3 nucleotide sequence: TGTGCCAGCAGCCCCCCCGGACTAGCGGGGGGACCGAACACCGGGGAGCTGTTTTTT. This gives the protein CASSPPGLAGGPNTGELFF.

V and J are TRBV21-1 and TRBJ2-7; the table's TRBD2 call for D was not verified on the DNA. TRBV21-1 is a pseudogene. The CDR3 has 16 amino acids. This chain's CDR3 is CASSKVSGGTNYEQYF. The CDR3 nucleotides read TGTGCCAGCAGCAAAGTCAGCGGGGGAACTAACTACGAGCAGTACTTC.

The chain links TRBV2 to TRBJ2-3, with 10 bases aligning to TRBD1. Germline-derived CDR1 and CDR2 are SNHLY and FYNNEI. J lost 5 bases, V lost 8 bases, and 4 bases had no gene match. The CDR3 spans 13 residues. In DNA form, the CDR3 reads TGTGCCAGCCCAGACAGGGGGCAAGATACGCAGTATTTT. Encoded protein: CASPDRGQDTQYF.

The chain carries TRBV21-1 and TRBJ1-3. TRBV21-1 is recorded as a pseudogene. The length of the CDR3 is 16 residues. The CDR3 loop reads CASSKKGREMGNTIYF. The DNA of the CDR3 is TGTGCCAGCAGCAAAAAAGGCAGGGAGATGGGAAACACCATATATTTT.

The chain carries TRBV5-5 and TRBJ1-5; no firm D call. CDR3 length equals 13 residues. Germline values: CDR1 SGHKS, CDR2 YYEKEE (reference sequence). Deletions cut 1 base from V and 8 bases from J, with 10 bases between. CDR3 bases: TGTGCCAGCAGCTTGAGCCCTGAGGAGCCCCAGCATTTT. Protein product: CASSLSPEEPQHF. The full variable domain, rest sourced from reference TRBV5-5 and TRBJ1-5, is DAGVTQSPTHLIKTRGQQVTLRCSPISGHKSVSWYQQVLGQGPQFIFQYYEKEERGRGNFPDRFSARQFPNYSSELNVNALLLGDSALYLCASSLSPEEPQHFGDGTRLSIL.

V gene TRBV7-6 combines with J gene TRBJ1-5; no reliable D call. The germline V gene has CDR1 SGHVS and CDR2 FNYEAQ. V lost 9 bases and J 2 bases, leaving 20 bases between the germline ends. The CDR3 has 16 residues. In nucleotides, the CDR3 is TGTGCCAGTAAAAAGGACGGGCTTGAGTGCAATCAGCCCCAGCATTTT. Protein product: CASKKDGLECNQPQHF.